This T cell receptor beta chain was recovered during a study of T cell repertoires in cytomegalovirus infection. Study in general: Shared public TCR beta signatures pointed to both CMV infection and a matching HLA type. Study-level points and caveats: Clonotypes of TCR beta that were HLA-C-restricted and CMV-specific dominated the ex vivo response.

The CDR3 runs to 16 residues. CDR1 is SGHVS and CDR2 is FNYEAQ in the germline V gene. Between the trimmed V and J ends, which lost 2 bases and 2 bases, there was a span of 14 bases. TCRdb re-called the reads through MiXCR, storing one row per CDR3 protein. The sample records approximately 550,000 distinct CDR3 sequences, approximately 15% being singletons. This clonotype was seen at least ten times. Its specificity is unknown. The receptor's source is a human donor in good health (CMV status not recorded). Some clones in this sample may be carry-over from other donors' samples. Sample: CD8+ T cells from PBMCs. The chain is built from TRBV7-6 and TRBJ2-3, with D perhaps matching TRBD1 (6 bases). The CDR3 is CASSLPAGVSTDTQYF. The CDR3, as DNA: TGTGCCAGCAGCTTACCGGCAGGGGTCTCCACAGATACGCAGTATTTT.